The present TCR beta chain was sequenced within a study of blood T cells in healthy people across ages (dated by TCRdb to the mid-2010s). Context from the whole study: Template switching captured roughly one uniquely barcoded TCR beta cDNA molecule per two T cells in model experiments. Age-related changes in TCR beta repertoire diversity were measured in the study by deep sequencing normalized with unique cDNA molecular identifiers. Donors were grouped into four age groups: young (average 16 years), middle-aged (over 35), aged (about 60) and long-lived (roughly 80). To avoid experimental bias, donors of different ages were distributed randomly across sequencing lanes. The study analyzed two additional independent replicas of 1 million unique cDNA reads from the same blood draw for two donors, one aged 18 to 29 and one aged 80 or older.

Library preparation was by 5' RACE. The run used an Illumina HiSeq 2500. A second PCR of roughly 7 to 12 cycles was run with a J-beta primer mix and a sample-barcoded 5' primer. A unique molecular identifier was introduced onto each TCR beta cDNA molecule by a template-switch 5' adaptor carrying 12 random nucleotides. At least 2.5 million CDR3-containing paired-end reads were obtained from each sample. First-strand cDNA synthesis was performed from all RNA using the Mint cDNA synthesis kit, with priming by a TRBC-specific oligonucleotide. Following uracil-DNA glycosylase treatment, a first 18-cycle PCR with universal primers M1SS and BC2_uni_R was performed on all cDNA. The authors' pipeline ran thus. For normalization, 1 million high-quality reads were randomly selected from each sample, with every read carrying a distinct molecular identifier. Instead of being binned into consensus sequences, reads with shared molecular identifiers were discarded. MiTCR, with a Q25 quality threshold and the strictest error-elimination algorithm, was used for CDR3 identification, clonotype clustering and error correction. A nonparametric unseen species model with Euler transformation was used to estimate lower-bound total TCR beta diversity. TCRdb handled the public reads itself, with Q25 trimming in fastp and clone calling in MiXCR, and kept productive beta chains. Records with the same CDR3 protein are collapsed into one entry carrying the most frequent genes and DNA. These V and J calls originate from TCRdb's pipeline instead of the authors' own analysis. This sample holds 1.5 million or so distinct CDR3 sequences; under 55% were observed only once. Around 4% of the sample belongs to the ten largest clones.

Study-level results and caveats: As age increased, observed TCR beta diversity per million T cells dropped in a roughly linear way, and a significant reduction was already evident by age 40. Compared with the aged group, more naive CD4+ T cells, fewer expanded clones and increased TCR diversity were shown by the long-lived group, suggesting age selection. The percentage of naive T cells measured by flow cytometry correlated strongly with observed TCR beta diversity. Since profiling was done on bulk unsorted PBMCs, naive and antigen-experienced compartments could not be conclusively compared. Donor CMV infection status was unknown, potentially confounding age-related changes in expanded clonotypes. Estimates of total diversity based on one million sequenced T cells were considered lower bounds and underestimates.

A word on this clonotype: The specificity of this receptor is unknown. Base qualities are not at hand, and no much larger clone is one base apart.

The CDR3 measures 15 amino acids from cysteine to phenylalanine. The retained sequence is limited to the CDR3, 45 bases, with the frame set at the first base. V and J lose 7 bases and 4 bases, and a span of 17 bases separates them. The germline V gene gives CDR1 as MNHEY and CDR2 as SVGAGI. Donors were roughly 40 systemically healthy Caucasian individuals from Russia aged roughly 6 to 95 years. Each donor gave roughly 9 milliliters of peripheral blood, drawn into EDTA-treated Vacutainer tubes. Ficoll-Paque density-gradient centrifugation was used to isolate PBMCs, with at least 7 million per sample. Total RNA was extracted from PBMCs with Trizol reagent, with at least 6 micrograms obtained per sample. Naive CD45RAhigh/CD27high T cell percentages were measured by flow cytometry on a PBMC aliquot from every donor.

Sequencing was performed on blood. This receptor was taken from a woman between 18 and 30 years old in good health. This sequence uses TRBV6-5 and TRBJ2-1; D gene: possibly TRBD1, on 5 matching bases. This receptor carries the CDR3 CASTQGITAYNEQFF. Read as DNA, the sequence is TGTGCCAGCACCCAGGGCATAACGGCATACAATGAGCAGTTCTTC.